This T cell receptor (beta chain) was found in a study of tumor-infiltrating lymphocytes in primary liver carcinoma. Both blood RNA, taken from unsorted whole blood, and germline DNA were extracted. TCR beta cDNA was reverse-transcribed from 500 to 550 ng of total RNA. The reaction used a constant-region primer and ProtoScript II reverse transcriptase. The TCR beta library was amplified through three nested multiplex PCR rounds in a modified ARM-PCR procedure. TCRdb reprocessed the multiplex PCR reads via MiXCR and lists one record per CDR3 protein. The repertoire has about 200,000 distinct CDR3 sequences, less than 70% of them found once; the top ten carry 7% to 8.5%. The sample consisted of peripheral blood. The sequence derives from a woman in her sixties or seventies with primary liver carcinoma and hepatitis B virus infection.

The CDR3 protein is CASSRTHDTDTQYF. DNA of the CDR3: TGTGCCAGCAGCCGGACGCATGACACAGATACGCAGTATTTT. This chain links TRBV14 with TRBJ2-3; D unresolved. Germline-derived CDR1 and CDR2 are SGHDN and FVKESK. This CDR3 spans 14 amino acids. The V and J ends lost 4 bases and 2 bases respectively, with 10 bases between them.